This TCR beta chain was captured by sequencing in a study of response to subunit inactivated influenza vaccine. TCRdb analysed the RT-PCR reads with MiXCR anew, one entry per CDR3 protein. The sample holds about 170,000 distinct CDR3 sequences; more than 10% are singletons and the top ten take roughly 29%. The CDR3 runs to 15 residues. Trimming cost V 3 bases and J 0 bases; bases outside gene matches: 8. The germline V gene encodes CDR1 DFQATT and CDR2 SNEGSKA (reference sequence). The same sample was also studied in work on T cells expressing NK-cell markers. Per that paper: TCR beta cDNA was made by 5'RACE template switching with UMIs. Sequenced donors, eight in total, included seven who were HCMV-seropositive and one who was seronegative. Dominant NKG2C+ clonotypes accounted for roughly 1.0-7.0% of CD8+ T cells in six donors.

The sample here was CD8+ T cells sorted from PBMCs, taken about 12 days after vaccination. The receptor's source is a man aged 45-60 years who received an inactivated influenza vaccine. The J gene is TRBJ2-7, the V gene TRBV20-1; TRBD2 agrees at 7 bases. The CDR3 DNA reads TGCAGTGCTAGTGGGGACTACACGTCCTCCTACGAGCAGTACTTC. Residues: CSASGDYTSSYEQYF.